This T cell receptor (beta chain) originates from a study of regulatory T cells in long-lasting Graves disease. HTBI primers from iRepertoire and Arm-PCR of CDR3 regions yielded the TCR beta libraries. TCRdb used MiXCR to reprocess the multiplex PCR reads, holding one entry per CDR3 protein. The table shows about 310,000 distinct CDR3 sequences, with roughly 21% occurring only once. Study observations and caveats: Under persistent disease, TRBV28, TRBJ1-2 and TRBJ2-5 were used preferentially. Persistent Graves' cases showed lower TCR diversity than newly diagnosed cases.

Time point of the sample: persistent/refractory GD, antithyroid drugs over 5 years with positive TRAb. RNA from PBMCs was the source of the TCR library. As collected, the peripheral blood samples measured roughly 10 milliliters each and went into EDTA tubes. On this clonotype itself: Antigen: not known.

The CDR3 consists of 15 residues. With 0 bases removed from V and 4 bases from J, the gap between germline ends came to 10 bases. From germline, CDR1 is SGHKS and CDR2 YYEKEE (reference sequence). The chain is built from TRBV5-5 and TRBJ2-2; D is undetermined. The sequences come from peripheral blood mononuclear cells (PBMCs), collected when the disease was refractory, from a patient treated with antithyroid drugs. The clonotype originates from a female donor with Graves disease. CDR3 nucleotides: TGTGCCAGCAGCTTGGATAGACTCTCCACCGGGGAGCTGTTTTTT. This gives the protein CASSLDRLSTGELFF.